Presented here are 24 T cell receptor beta chains from one specimen sequenced in a study of T-cell memory formation after mild COVID-19. TCRdb re-derived calls from the 5' RACE reads in MiXCR, one entry per CDR3 protein. The sample includes about 340,000 distinct CDR3 sequences, 10% to 15% of them seen just once. The sequenced sample was PBMCs or a T cell subset sorted from them (not recorded which). These receptor sequences come from a man between 18 and 29 years old who had mild COVID-19 (a few samples of this study predate the infection). Cell type and time point are not known.

This clonotype appeared once. The V call is TRBV7-2, the J call TRBJ1-2; D not certain. In germline, CDR1 is SGHTA, CDR2 FQGNSA. The CDR3 length is 12 residues. V shed 5 bases and J shed 6 bases, with 10 bases lying between them. The DNA of the CDR3 is TGTGCCAGCAGCGACCAGTTTAATGGCTACACCTTC. This codes for CASSDQFNGYTF.

This clonotype was seen only a few times. This chain uses TRBV25-1 with TRBJ2-5; perhaps TRBD2 as D (6 bases). This CDR3 comprises 14 residues. The ends were cut back, 1 base at V and 3 bases at J, with 9 bases in the middle. Looked up from germline, CDR1 is MGHDK and CDR2 is SYGVNS. The CDR3 coding sequence is TGTGCCAGCAGTGAATGGCGGGAAAAAGAGACCCAGTACTTC. Encoded protein: CASSEWREKETQYF. The full variable domain, completed using reference TRBV25-1 and TRBJ2-5, is EADIYQTPRYLVIGTGKKITLECSQTMGHDKMYWYQQDPGMELHLIHYSYGVNSTEKGDLSSESTVSRIRTEHFPLTLESARPSHTSQYLCASSEWREKETQYFGPGTRLLVL.

With respect to this clonotype: A clone one base away is much larger, so this may be a read error. This sequence joins TRBV6-2 or TRBV6-3 and TRBJ2-1, with 13 bases that match TRBD2. V lost 6 bases to trimming and J lost 5 bases; unmatched junction nucleotides: 4. Per germline, CDR1 MNHEY and CDR2 SVGEGT. The CDR3 covers 15 residues. This chain's CDR3 is CASSSGLAGDNEQFF. CDR3 nucleotide sequence: TGTGCCAGCAGCTCCGGACTAGCGGGGGACAATGAGCAGTTCTTC.

The chain is built from TRBV5-1 and TRBJ1-5; D ambiguous. CDR1 SGHRS and CDR2 YFSETQ come from the germline V gene. The CDR3 contains 14 residues. Trimming stripped 0 bases from V and 2 bases from J, with 6 bases between. CDR3 residues: CASSLGPGNQPQHF. CDR3 in DNA: TGCGCCAGCAGCTTGGGGCCTGGCAATCAGCCCCAGCATTTT. Together with reference TRBV5-1 and TRBJ1-5, the CDR3 gives the full variable domain: KAGVTQTPRYLIKTRGQQVTLSCSPISGHRSVSWYQQTPGQGLQFLFEYFSETQRNKGNFPGRFSGRQFSNSRSEMNVSTLELGDSALYLCASSLGPGNQPQHFGDGTRLSIL.

This clonotype has only a few counts. The chain links TRBV7-9 to TRBJ1-4, with 7 positions matching TRBD1. CDR3 length: 13 amino acids. V trimming: 2 bases; J trimming: 10 bases; junction bases outside the gene matches: 4. From germline, CDR1 is SEHNR and CDR2 FQNEAQ (reference sequence). CDR3 DNA: TGTGCCAGCAGCTTAAGACAGGGCGTAAAACTGTTTTTT. This sequence encodes CASSLRQGVKLFF.

This clonotype was found a few times. V is TRBV5-1 and J is TRBJ1-4; 10 bases match TRBD1. The CDR3 has 15 amino acids. V shed 0 bases and J 6 bases; nucleotides not matched to a gene: 2. CDR1 and CDR2 from the germline V gene are SGHRS and YFSETQ. CDR3 sequence reads: CASSLAGTGDEKLFF. DNA for the CDR3: TGCGCCAGCAGCTTGGCCGGGACAGGGGATGAAAAACTGTTTTTT.

This chain connects TRBV25-1 to TRBJ2-2; D ambiguous. CDR1 is MGHDK, CDR2 SYGVNS, per germline. The CDR3 spans 13 residues. Trimming cost V 5 bases and J 4 bases, with 8 bases left between them. The CDR3, as DNA: TGTGCCAGCAGTCCCCACGGCACCGGGGAGCTGTTTTTT. Protein sequence: CASSPHGTGELFF.

In its sample, this clonotype was seen many times. J is TRBJ2-3 and V is TRBV4-2, with D unclear. From germline, CDR1 is LGHNA and CDR2 YNFKEQ. The CDR3 loop spans 12 amino acids. V was cut by 0 bases and J by 5 bases, with 3 bases left in between. The CDR3 nucleotides are TGTGCCAGCAGCCAAGATGGAGATACGCAGTATTTT. It specifies CASSQDGDTQYF.

This clonotype has a handful of counts. This sequence joins TRBV4-2 and TRBJ1-1, with D tentatively TRBD1 (5 bases). The germline V gene encodes CDR1 LGHNA and CDR2 YNFKEQ. The CDR3 has 17 amino acids. V lost 1 base and J 4 bases, leaving 19 bases between the germline ends. The CDR3 coding sequence is TGTGCCAGCAGCCAAGGAGAGGTAGGGGCTGGGAGCACTGAAGCTTTCTTT. Its protein is CASSQGEVGAGSTEAFF.

The V and J genes are TRBV4-1 and TRBJ2-5, with 16 bases lining up with TRBD2. The CDR3 extends over 17 amino acids. CDR1 and CDR2 (germline): MGHRA, YSYEKL. Unmatched junction bases numbered 4, after V lost 2 bases and J lost 4 bases. The CDR3 nucleotides read TGCGCCAGCAGCCAACCGGGACTAGCGGGGGGGGTAGAGACCCAGTACTTC. Translation gives CASSQPGLAGGVETQYF.

This clonotype came up a few times. V usage is TRBV4-1 and J usage is TRBJ2-6, with D unclear. V shed 0 bases and J shed 5 bases, with 11 bases lying between them. The CDR3 is made up of 16 amino acids. CDR1 MGHRA and CDR2 YSYEKL come from the germline V gene. CDR3 amino acids: CASSQEQSGRANVLTF. CDR3 nucleotide sequence: TGCGCCAGCAGCCAAGAACAGTCTGGCAGGGCCAACGTCCTGACTTTC.

The table lists this clonotype with a few counts. This sequence joins TRBV5-1 and TRBJ1-2; 7 bases align to TRBD1. Germline V gene sequence: CDR1 SGHRS, CDR2 YFSETQ. V gave up 3 bases and J gave up 8 bases; unmatched junction bases: 7. The CDR3 has 13 residues. The CDR3 reads CASSWGTVGGYTF. In DNA, the CDR3 is TGCGCCAGCAGCTGGGGGACAGTAGGAGGCTACACCTTC.

CDR3 loop: CASSRQGGNSPLHF. As DNA, the CDR3 is TGTGCCAGCAGCAGACAGGGAGGGAATTCACCCCTCCACTTT. The V gene is TRBV7-9, the J gene TRBJ1-6, with 7 bases matching TRBD1. The CDR3 runs to 14 residues. From germline, CDR1 is SEHNR and CDR2 FQNEAQ (reference sequence). Unmatched junction bases numbered 5, after V lost 5 bases and J lost 7 bases.

This clonotype was seen a few times. The rearrangement joins TRBV6-2 or TRBV6-3 to TRBJ1-2; D remains unclear. Germline CDR1 reads MNHEY; CDR2 reads SVGEGT. The CDR3 is 15 residues long. The V gene lost 6 bases and the J gene lost 4 bases, with 18 bases spanning the gap. The CDR3 coding sequence is TGTGCCAGCAGCCCTACTCTATCCACCAGCTATGGCTACACCTTC. It yields the protein CASSPTLSTSYGYTF.

The rearrangement joins TRBV29-1 to TRBJ2-1; D gene uncertain. Per germline, CDR1 SQVTM and CDR2 ANQGSEA. The CDR3 runs to 14 residues. Trimming took 3 bases from V and 0 from J, leaving 9 bases between them. The CDR3 loop reads CSVDETSSYNEQFF. CDR3 coding DNA: TGCAGCGTTGACGAGACGAGCTCCTACAATGAGCAGTTCTTC.

This clonotype has ten or more counts. The genes are TRBV4-3 and TRBJ2-5; 8 nucleotides match TRBD1. This CDR3 spans 13 amino acids. Germline V CDR1 and CDR2: LGHNA, YSLEER. V was clipped by 5 bases and J by 4 bases; unmatched bases: 3. The CDR3 DNA reads TGCGCCAGCAGCTCGGGACAGGCAGAGACCCAGTACTTC. This codes for CASSSGQAETQYF.

The chain employs TRBV20-1 and TRBJ2-4; perhaps TRBD1 as D (6 bases). CDR1 is DFQATT, CDR2 SNEGSKA, per germline (reference sequence). The V and J ends lost 3 bases and 0 bases respectively, with 15 bases between them. This CDR3 has 16 amino acids. CDR3 sequence (DNA): TGCAGTGCTAGTTGGGCCGGACAGTTAGCCAAAAACATTCAGTACTTC. Protein product: CSASWAGQLAKNIQYF.

This clonotype was seen only a few times. V usage is TRBV7-9 and J usage is TRBJ1-3; D unclear. This CDR3 has 14 amino acids. V was pared by 2 bases and J by 2 bases, with 7 bases between. The germline gives CDR1 SEHNR, CDR2 FQNEAQ (reference sequence). CDR3 sequence (DNA): TGTGCCAGCAGCTTAACGGCCCCTGGAAACACCATATATTTT. This translates into CASSLTAPGNTIYF.

The chain recombines TRBV9 with TRBJ2-2; D unclear. V was clipped by 0 bases and J by 4 bases, with 10 bases between them. Per the germline V gene, CDR1 is SGDLS and CDR2 is YYNGEE. This CDR3 has 15 amino acids. The CDR3 loop reads CASSVVGTATGELFF. The DNA of the CDR3 is TGTGCCAGCAGCGTAGTGGGCACGGCCACCGGGGAGCTGTTTTTT.

This clonotype was picked up a small number of times. This chain uses TRBV4-3 with TRBJ1-1; D gene unclear. The CDR3 is 13 residues long. Germline values: CDR1 LGHNA, CDR2 YSLEER. The V end lost 4 bases, the J end lost 1 base, and 7 bases lay between the germline ends. The CDR3 region is CASSPVGNTEAFF. CDR3 nucleotides: TGCGCCAGCAGCCCCGTTGGGAACACTGAAGCTTTCTTT.

This sequence joins TRBV5-1 and TRBJ1-2; possible D gene TRBD1, 5 bases. Germline CDR1 and CDR2: SGHRS and YFSETQ. V was shortened by 1 base and J by 3 bases, with 10 bases between the two germline ends. This CDR3 contains 14 residues. CDR3 sequence: CASSLPGAYYGYTF. CDR3 bases: TGCGCCAGCAGCTTGCCTGGGGCGTACTATGGCTACACCTTC.

This clonotype was observed a handful of times. The chain combines TRBV3-1 with TRBJ2-3; the D is unclear. Germline V gene lookup returns CDR1 LGHDT and CDR2 YNNKEL (reference sequence). The CDR3 runs 17 residues. V shed 2 bases and J shed 4 bases, with 19 bases lying between them. CDR3 in DNA: TGTGCCAGCAGCCAACCTCCCGGCAGCATGCGACCAGATACGCAGTATTTT. It translates to CASSQPPGSMRPDTQYF.

This clonotype was picked up a small number of times. The chain combines TRBV4-1 with TRBJ2-3, with D possibly being TRBD2 (5 bases). Trimming stripped 0 bases from V and 4 bases from J, with 17 bases between. Germline-derived CDR1 and CDR2 are MGHRA and YSYEKL. This CDR3 has 17 amino acids. The CDR3 nucleotides are TGCGCCAGCAGCCAAGATAGGGCCGCCGGAGGCCCAGATACGCAGTATTTT. Amino acid sequence: CASSQDRAAGGPDTQYF.

V gene TRBV27 combines with J gene TRBJ1-4, with D uncertain. This CDR3 comprises 12 residues. Trimming pared 8 bases from V and 8 bases from J, leaving 12 bases between. CDR1 and CDR2 from the germline V gene are MNHEY and SMNVEV (reference sequence). CDR3: CASGPLGEKLFF. Written as DNA, the CDR3 is TGTGCCAGCGGGCCCCTGGGGGAAAAACTGTTTTTT.